The TCR beta chain described here comes from a study of blood T cell repertoires in COVID-19. This clone turned up a few times. Germline CDR1 and CDR2: SNHLY and FYNNEI. CDR3 size: 17 residues. The germline V and J ends were trimmed by 6 bases and 1 base, with 21 bases remaining between them. Libraries were prepared by immunoSEQ multiplex PCR; TCRdb keeps only in-frame clonotypes and omits some of them. The table shows about 200,000 clones, with about 80% occurring only once. The chain links TRBV2 to TRBJ1-1; possibly TRBD1 for D (6 bases). Sample: PBMCs or T cells enriched from blood (not recorded which). The TCR was taken from a man aged 35 to 55 who had recovered from COVID-19. The CDR3 reads CASRGLKVGAPNTEAFF. The CDR3 DNA reads TGTGCCAGCAGGGGCCTAAAGGTGGGGGCGCCGAACACTGAAGCTTTCTTT.